This passage covers 20 T cell receptor beta chains from one sample sequenced in a study of cytomegalovirus exposure and HLA in healthy donors. Produced via immunoSEQ multiplex PCR; TCRdb's table is partial and in-frame only. This table holds roughly 130,000 clones, 89% found once. Input material: PBMCs. The receptors derive from a woman aged 18-30 years in good health and CMV-seropositive.

Only one count was recorded for this clone. CDR3 in DNA: TGTGCCACCAGCAGGCTAATGAACACTGAAGCTTTCTTT. Amino acids: CATSRLMNTEAFF. The V call is TRBV15, the J call TRBJ1-1; no definite D call. This CDR3 spans 13 amino acids. Trimming took off 3 bases at V and 0 bases at J, with 5 bases between the two ends. Germline V gives CDR1 LNHNV, CDR2 YYDKDF (reference sequence).

The rearrangement joins TRBV5-1 to TRBJ1-5; TRBD1 is a possible D gene (5 bases). CDR1 is SGHRS and CDR2 is YFSETQ in the germline V gene. The ends were cut back, 0 bases at V and 2 bases at J, with 9 bases in the middle. The CDR3 loop spans 15 amino acids. The CDR3 protein is CASSLAGLGNQPQHF. In DNA form, the CDR3 reads TGCGCCAGCAGCTTGGCAGGGTTGGGCAATCAGCCCCAGCATTTT.

The rearrangement links TRBV27 to TRBJ1-5, with a tentative D call TRBD1 (5 bases). V was shortened by 1 base and J by 1 base, with 8 bases between the two germline ends. CDR1 is MNHEY, CDR2 SMNVEV, per germline (reference sequence). The length of the CDR3 is 15 residues. CDR3 sequence (DNA): TGTGCCAGCAGTTTATTCGCAGGGAGCAATCAGCCCCAGCATTTT. Its translation: CASSLFAGSNQPQHF.

This chain uses TRBV19 with TRBJ2-5, with 8 bases matching TRBD2. This CDR3 is built from 15 residues. Germline lookup yields CDR1 LNHDA and CDR2 SQIVND (reference sequence). V lost 7 bases, J lost 1 base, and 8 bases stayed unmatched. The CDR3 sequence: CASKTFGGGQETQYF. The CDR3 region has the DNA TGTGCCAGTAAAACGTTCGGGGGGGGCCAAGAGACCCAGTACTTC.

The sample holds one count of this clone. This chain links TRBV7-2 with TRBJ2-7, with 14 bases matching TRBD2. The ends lost 4 bases at V and 3 bases at J; junction bases unmatched: 8. Germline V gives CDR1 SGHTA, CDR2 FQGNSA. The CDR3 is 17 residues long. CDR3 amino acids: CASSYRTSGGFFYEQYF. The CDR3 DNA sequence: TGTGCCAGCAGCTACCGGACTAGCGGGGGGTTTTTCTACGAGCAGTACTTC. Using reference TRBV7-2 and TRBJ2-7 for the parts outside the CDR3, the full variable domain is GAGVSQSPSNKVTEKGKDVELRCDPISGHTALYWYRQSLGQGLEFLIYFQGNSAPDKSGLPSDRFSAERTGGSVSTLTIQRTQQEDSAVYLCASSYRTSGGFFYEQYFGPGTRLTVT.

The V call is TRBV7-6, the J call TRBJ1-3, with TRBD1 as a possible D gene (6 bases). The CDR3 runs 22 residues. Trimming removed 0 bases from V and 2 bases from J, with 29 bases in between. Germline V gene data show CDR1 as SGHVS and CDR2 as FNYEAQ. CDR3 nucleotides: TGTGCCAGCAGCTTAGCCAAAAATGAGCTCGGACAGCGCACTATAACTGGAAACACCATATATTTT. Amino acids: CASSLAKNELGQRTITGNTIYF.

This chain connects TRBV7-9 to TRBJ2-7, with a weak D call TRBD1 (6 bases). V lost 6 bases and J 0 bases, leaving 15 bases between the germline ends. The CDR3 loop spans 15 amino acids. The germline V gene encodes CDR1 SEHNR and CDR2 FQNEAQ (reference sequence). In DNA form, the CDR3 reads TGTGCCAGCAGTCGTCCGGACAGAGCCTCCTACGAGCAGTACTTC. This gives the protein CASSRPDRASYEQYF.

The J gene is TRBJ2-7, the V gene TRBV28, with D perhaps TRBD1 (6 bases). Per germline, CDR1 MDHEN and CDR2 SYDVKM. There are 12 residues in the CDR3. With 4 bases removed from V and 5 bases from J, the gap between germline ends came to 9 bases. The DNA for the CDR3 is TGTGCCAGCAGTTATGACAGGAACGAGCAGTACTTC. Translated: CASSYDRNEQYF.

V and J are TRBV19 and TRBJ1-5; D is unclear. This CDR3 has 15 amino acids. Looked up from germline, CDR1 is LNHDA and CDR2 is SQIVND (reference sequence). Trimming cost V 3 bases and J 0 bases, with 9 bases left between them. DNA for the CDR3: TGTGCCAGTAGTATGGGAGCTTATAGCAATCAGCCCCAGCATTTT. This sequence encodes CASSMGAYSNQPQHF. The entire variable domain, with the rest obtained from reference TRBV19 and TRBJ1-5, is as follows: DGGITQSPKYLFRKEGQNVTLSCEQNLNHDAMYWYRQDPGQGLRLIYYSQIVNDFQKGDIAEGYSVSREKKESFPLTVTSAQKNPTAFYLCASSMGAYSNQPQHFGDGTRLSIL.

This clone appeared a single time. The chain links TRBV5-1 to TRBJ1-3; a weak D match, TRBD1 (6 bases). Germline V gene sequence: CDR1 SGHRS, CDR2 YFSETQ. V lost 1 base and J 1 base, leaving 12 bases between the germline ends. The CDR3 totals 16 residues. CDR3 loop: CASSLWGGESGNTIYF. In DNA form, the CDR3 reads TGCGCCAGCAGCTTGTGGGGGGGCGAGTCTGGAAACACCATATATTTT.

The chain combines TRBV20-1 with TRBJ2-7, with a tentative D call TRBD2 (6 bases). This CDR3 spans 11 amino acids. V shed 3 bases and J shed 6 bases, with 9 bases lying between them. CDR1 is DFQATT, CDR2 SNEGSKA, per germline (reference sequence). CDR3 sequence reads: CSARGTAEQYF. CDR3 DNA: TGCAGTGCTAGGGGGACTGCCGAGCAGTACTTC.

The genes are TRBV9 and TRBJ2-5; TRBD2 matches 7 bases. V shed 4 bases, J shed 4 bases, and the junction held 13 bases outside the gene matches. The CDR3 covers 16 residues. Germline lookup yields CDR1 SGDLS and CDR2 YYNGEE. The CDR3 sequence: CASSLREGSGGETQYF. For the CDR3, the DNA is TGTGCCAGCAGCCTGCGCGAGGGTTCGGGGGGAGAGACCCAGTACTTC.

This clone came up once. The rearrangement uses TRBV6-6 and TRBJ1-5; TRBD1 might be the D (6 bases). Germline assignment: CDR1 MNHNY and CDR2 SVGAGI (reference sequence). The CDR3 loop spans 14 amino acids. Between the trimmed V and J ends, which lost 5 bases and 0 bases, there was a span of 8 bases. CDR3 DNA sequence: TGTGCCAGCAGTGGACAGTATAGCAATCAGCCCCAGCATTTT. Residues: CASSGQYSNQPQHF.

The chain uses TRBV7-9 and TRBJ2-1; perhaps TRBD2 as D (7 bases). Trimming left V 5 bases short and J 6 bases short, with 17 bases between. There are 15 residues in the CDR3. The germline gives CDR1 SEHNR, CDR2 FQNEAQ (reference sequence). CDR3 sequence: CASSPPGGRGNEQFF. For the CDR3, the DNA is TGTGCCAGCAGCCCCCCCGGGGGGCGGGGCAATGAGCAGTTCTTC.

This chain links TRBV27 with TRBJ2-3; 13 nucleotides line up with TRBD2. The V gene's germline CDR1 is MNHEY and CDR2 SMNVEV (reference sequence). The CDR3 is 14 amino acids. Losses at the gene ends were 8 bases for V and 1 base for J; bases not matched to a gene: 0. The CDR3 DNA reads TGTGCCAGCGGACTAGCGGGGGGCACAGATACGCAGTATTTT. The encoded protein is CASGLAGGTDTQYF.

This rearrangement joins TRBV6-5 to TRBJ1-3; a possible D gene is TRBD1 (5 bases). Deletions cut 8 bases from V and 8 bases from J, with 13 bases between. The CDR3 spans 12 residues. Germline V CDR1 and CDR2: MNHEY, SVGAGI. The CDR3 sequence: CASHGGVDTIYF. CDR3 nucleotide sequence: TGTGCCAGCCACGGAGGGGTAGACACCATATATTTT.

This chain connects TRBV27 to TRBJ1-1, with a tentative D call TRBD1 (6 bases). This CDR3 has 16 residues. From germline, CDR1 is MNHEY and CDR2 SMNVEV (reference sequence). Trimming took 6 bases from V and 0 from J, leaving 17 bases between them. CDR3 coding DNA: TGTGCCAGCAGATCGCCTGCAAGGGGGTTGAACACTGAAGCTTTCTTT. Its translation: CASRSPARGLNTEAFF.

The V and J genes are TRBV29-1 and TRBJ1-5; no clear D. Between the trimmed V and J ends, which lost 7 bases and 3 bases, there was a span of 13 bases. Germline CDR1 is SQVTM and CDR2 is ANQGSEA. The CDR3 is made up of 13 amino acids. Here the CDR3 reads CSALEVPNQPQHF. Written as DNA, the CDR3 is TGCAGCGCCCTGGAGGTTCCCAATCAGCCCCAGCATTTT.

The genes are TRBV27 and TRBJ2-3; D possibly corresponds to TRBD1 (5 bases). The ends were cut back, 1 base at V and 9 bases at J, with 26 bases in the middle. The germline gives CDR1 MNHEY, CDR2 SMNVEV (reference sequence). There are 18 residues in the CDR3. CDR3 sequence reads: CASSLFSNPDRAKETQYF. The CDR3 coding sequence is TGTGCCAGCAGTTTATTCTCAAACCCTGACAGAGCCAAGGAGACGCAGTATTTT.

This clone was picked up one time. The rearrangement uses TRBV28 and TRBJ2-1; 15 nucleotides match TRBD2. Germline V lookup: CDR1 MDHEN, CDR2 SYDVKM. The V segment lost 8 bases and the J segment 0 bases; nucleotides outside the gene matches: 8. The CDR3 extends over 18 amino acids. The CDR3 here is CASHPGLAGGSSYNEQFF. CDR3 in DNA: TGTGCCAGCCATCCCGGACTAGCGGGGGGGAGCTCCTACAATGAGCAGTTCTTC.